This T cell receptor (beta chain) was identified during a study of immune characteristics of hereditary and idiopathic chronic pancreatitis. Study-level points and caveats: Gene families like TRBV10, TRBV19, TRBV23 and TRBV5 were used differently between subtypes. Versus controls, both chronic pancreatitis groups showed increased diversity and reduced clonality.

Patients having total pancreatectomy with islet autotransplantation provided the chronic pancreatitis pancreas tissue. Patients with known diabetes were not included. Bulk pancreas tissue, not sorted T cells, supplied the genomic DNA for TCR beta sequencing. Regarding this clone: The antigen is undetermined.

The CDR3 covers 11 residues. With 3 bases removed from V and 6 bases from J, the gap between germline ends came to 3 bases. In germline, CDR1 is LNHDA, CDR2 SQIVND (reference sequence). Sequencing used immunoSEQ multiplex PCR; TCRdb keeps in-frame clones, though not all of them. Among 11,000 to 15,000 clones, more than 60% were seen once, and the ten largest hold approximately 15%. This receptor was identified in a human donor with chronic pancreatitis. The V gene is TRBV19, the J gene TRBJ1-5; D call uncertain. The sample taken for sequencing was pancreas tissue with hereditary chronic pancreatitis. In DNA form, the CDR3 reads TGTGCCAGTAGTATTTTTCAGCCCCAGCATTTT. It translates to CASSIFQPQHF.